The clone carrying this T cell receptor beta chain was counted only a few times. The data derive from a study of blood T cell repertoires in COVID-19. Study-wide context: From the United States, Italy and Spain came samples of acute and convalescent COVID-19. T cells, B-cell-depleted T cells, or PBMCs provided the cDNA or gDNA that served as material.

As handled by the study authors: Estimation of nucleated cell counts was performed using reference gene primer amplification. Assay used: immunoSEQ multiplex PCR; TCRdb lists only in-frame clones, some missing. That table is the source of V, J and clone size, and D and trimming were worked out from the DNA. In the table there are 200,000 or so clones, around nine tenths of which are singletons. This CDR3 comprises 13 residues. The germline gives CDR1 SGHAT, CDR2 FQNNGV. The V end lost 5 bases, the J end lost 6 bases, and 14 bases lay between the germline ends. Sequencing was carried out using peripheral blood. The rearrangement joins TRBV11-2 to TRBJ2-7; a weak D match, TRBD2 (7 bases). The receptor's source is a woman between 55 and 75 years old with acute or convalescent COVID-19. CDR3 sequence: CASSRGRGFEQYF. The CDR3 DNA follows: TGTGCCAGCAGCCGGGGGCGGGGGTTCGAGCAGTACTTC. The full variable domain, rest sourced from reference TRBV11-2 and TRBJ2-7, is EAGVAQSPRYKIIEKRQSVAFWCNPISGHATLYWYQQILGQGPKLLIQFQNNGVVDDSQLPKDRFSAERLKGVDSTLKIQPAKLEDSAVYLCASSRGRGFEQYFGPGTRLTVT.